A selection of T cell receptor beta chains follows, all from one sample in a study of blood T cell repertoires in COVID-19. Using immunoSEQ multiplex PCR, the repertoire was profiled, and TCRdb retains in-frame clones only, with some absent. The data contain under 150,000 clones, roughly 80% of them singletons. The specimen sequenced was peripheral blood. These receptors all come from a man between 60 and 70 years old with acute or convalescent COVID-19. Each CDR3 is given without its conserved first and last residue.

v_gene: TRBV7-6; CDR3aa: ASSLGAGGPTDTQY
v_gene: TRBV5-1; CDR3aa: ASSLGPAGGLYGYT
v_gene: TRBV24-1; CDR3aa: ATSDLLAGGNEQF
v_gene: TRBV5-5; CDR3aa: ASSLDQGVGYEQY
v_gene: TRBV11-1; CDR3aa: ASSLQRGAGELF
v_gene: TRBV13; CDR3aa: ASSPGGHEQY
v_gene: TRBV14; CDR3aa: ASSPHYLAGVREQY
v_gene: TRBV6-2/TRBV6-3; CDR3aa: ASSRGLAGIQETQY
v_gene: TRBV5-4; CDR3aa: ATVPWDSKPPWPYEQY
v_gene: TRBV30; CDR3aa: AWSPGGSGFQETQY
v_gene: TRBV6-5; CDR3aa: ASSTRKDGVTEAF
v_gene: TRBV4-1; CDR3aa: ASSQAIAGAANIQY
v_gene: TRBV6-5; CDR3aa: ASSYSGTGRAF
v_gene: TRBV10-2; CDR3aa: ASSFRTGRFGYT
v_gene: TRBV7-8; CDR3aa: ASSSELHRGSYGYT
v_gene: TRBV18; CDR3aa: ASSSDSAYEQY
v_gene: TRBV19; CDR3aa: ASTHDSLYGYT
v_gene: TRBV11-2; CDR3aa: ASSLSIAYEQY
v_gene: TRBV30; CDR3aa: AWSVSSNQPQH
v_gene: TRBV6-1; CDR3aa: ASSEALHGFGGLSNQPQH
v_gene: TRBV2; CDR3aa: ASSEVGGGGEKLF
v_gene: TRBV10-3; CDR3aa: AISVKESGRASGEQF
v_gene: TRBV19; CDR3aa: ASSVDTGDYGYT
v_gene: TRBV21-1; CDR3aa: ASSEGLNQPQH
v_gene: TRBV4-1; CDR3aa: ASSQLTGPNRSYT
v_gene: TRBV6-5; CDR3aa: ASSYSRQANTEAF
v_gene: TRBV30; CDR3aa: AWSAATSWARNTQY
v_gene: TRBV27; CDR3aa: ASKGSAYNSPLH
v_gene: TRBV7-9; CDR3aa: ASSPQGSGANVLT
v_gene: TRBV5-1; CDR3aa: ASSLPPGQATSYEQY